Following are 21 T cell receptor beta chains from one sample sequenced in a study of molecular identifiers for immune sequencing clone quantification. TCRdb ran MiXCR on the PCR reads and lists one entry per CDR3 protein. The sample lists 490,000 or so distinct CDR3 sequences, around 23% occurring once. The specimen sequenced was naive CD8+ T cells from blood, with Jurkat cell RNA spiked in. Subset described: FACS-sorted CD8+CD4-CCR7+CD45RA+ naive T cells. These receptors were taken from a human donor in good health. Some libraries in this study had Jurkat cell RNA spiked in.

In regard to this clonotype: The junction and the germline gene differ at one end; a read error may be behind it. The chain employs TRBV6-2 or TRBV6-3 and TRBJ2-3; 9 bases line up with TRBD2. The germline V gene encodes CDR1 MNHEY and CDR2 SVGEGT. The CDR3 is made up of 15 amino acids. The CDR3 DNA reads as TGTGCCAGCAGTTGGACGACTAGCGGCACAGATACGCTGTATTTT. It codes for CASSWTTSGTDTLYF.

This clonotype has a handful of counts. This rearrangement joins TRBV20-1 to TRBJ2-1, with TRBD2 matching 9 bases. Trimming cost V 0 bases and J 15 bases; bases outside gene matches: 9. This CDR3 has 13 amino acids. Per germline, CDR1 DFQATT and CDR2 SNEGSKA (reference sequence). CDR3 DNA: TGCAGTGCTAGAGATAAGGCTAGCGGGATGTCGTTCTTC. Its translation is CSARDKASGMSFF.

The sample holds many counts of this clonotype. This rearrangement joins TRBV18 to TRBJ1-2, with D unclear. There are 11 residues in the CDR3. Germline V gives CDR1 KGHSH, CDR2 LQKENI. Trimming removed 2 bases from V and 3 bases from J, with 1 base in between. Here the CDR3 reads CASSPDYGYTF. For the CDR3, the DNA is TGTGCCAGCTCACCAGACTATGGCTACACCTTC. Filled out from reference TRBV18 and TRBJ1-2, the complete variable domain reads NAGVMQNPRHLVRRRGQEARLRCSPMKGHSHVYWYRQLPEEGLKFMVYLQKENIIDESGMPKERFSAEFPKEGPSILRIQQVVRGDSAAYFCASSPDYGYTFGSGTRLTVV.

This clonotype was detected a few times. CDR3 nucleotide sequence: TGTGCCAGCAGCCGTACAGGGGACCTAACACCCGGGGAGCTGTTTTTT. Its protein is CASSRTGDLTPGELFF. The V and J genes are TRBV7-9 and TRBJ2-2; 7 nucleotides line up with TRBD1. There are 16 residues in the CDR3. V was clipped by 5 bases and J by 6 bases; unmatched bases: 12. Germline CDR1 SEHNR, CDR2 FQNEAQ (reference sequence).

Of note for this clonotype: Given a much more abundant clone one base away, this may be a read error. The chain joins TRBV7-6 to TRBJ1-5, with D perhaps TRBD1 (5 bases). Germline CDR1 reads SGHVS; CDR2 reads FNYEAQ. This CDR3 is 13 amino acids long. CDR3 region: CASSLAEGQPRHF. The CDR3, as DNA: TGTGCCAGCAGCTTAGCGGAGGGGCAGCCCCGGCATTTT.

This clonotype has just a few counts. This rearrangement joins TRBV27 to TRBJ2-2; 8 bases line up with TRBD1. CDR1 is MNHEY and CDR2 is SMNVEV in the germline V gene (reference sequence). With V trimmed by 6 bases and J by 6 bases, 15 bases remained unmatched. The CDR3 is 17 amino acids. The CDR3 here is CASSPTGDILLPGELFF. CDR3 DNA: TGTGCCAGCAGCCCGACAGGGGATATTTTATTGCCCGGGGAGCTGTTTTTT.

This clonotype has a count of ten or more. V usage is TRBV2 and J usage is TRBJ1-5, with D unresolved. The CDR3 totals 15 residues. Germline V gene data show CDR1 as SNHLY and CDR2 as FYNNEI. Between the trimmed V and J ends, which lost 7 bases and 0 bases, there was a span of 13 bases. DNA for the CDR3: TGTGCCAGCATGGTCGGCTCACATAGCAATCAGCCCCAGCATTTT. Protein: CASMVGSHSNQPQHF.

The sample holds a few counts of this clonotype. The V gene is TRBV12-3 or TRBV12-4, the J gene TRBJ1-2; D possibly corresponds to TRBD1 (6 bases). The CDR3 is made up of 14 amino acids. Trimming took 7 bases from V and 2 from J, leaving 14 bases between them. The DNA of the CDR3 is TGTGCCAGCAATTCGGGACAAACCAACTATGGCTACACCTTC. Translation gives CASNSGQTNYGYTF.

Only a few counts were recorded for this clonotype. This chain joins TRBV5-6 and TRBJ2-7; 9 nucleotides agree with TRBD1. CDR3 size: 17 residues. The germline V gene encodes CDR1 SGHDT and CDR2 YYEEEE. V was pared by 4 bases and J by 1 base, with 12 bases of the junction left unmatched. CDR3 protein: CASSPRAGQGFSYEQYF. In DNA form, the CDR3 reads TGTGCCAGCAGCCCGCGGGCAGGACAGGGGTTTTCCTACGAGCAGTACTTC.

A note on this clonotype: The junction does not match germline at one end; this may be a read error. The chain employs TRBV10-2 and TRBJ1-6; D ambiguous. CDR3 length: 16 amino acids. Germline values: CDR1 WSHSY, CDR2 SAAADI. The CDR3: CASSEYRAEYSSPLHF. DNA for the CDR3: TGCGCCAGCAGTGAGTACCGAGCGGAGTATAGTTCACCCCTCCACTTT.

The chain has TRBV30 and TRBJ1-1; the D is unclear. CDR3 length: 14 amino acids. V was shortened by 0 bases and J by 4 bases, with 12 bases between the two germline ends. The V gene's germline CDR1 is GTSNPN and CDR2 SVGIG (reference sequence). The CDR3 bases are TGTGCCTGGAGTGTATACATCATCCCCACTGAAGCTTTCTTT. It specifies CAWSVYIIPTEAFF.

With respect to this clonotype: This may be a read error: a much more frequent sequence differs by one nucleotide. CDR3 DNA: TGTGCCAGCAGCTCCCGACTGACTAGCGGGAATAGCGGGGAGCTGTTTTTT. It is translated as CASSSRLTSGNSGELFF. The rearrangement joins TRBV7-9 to TRBJ2-2; 11 positions match TRBD2. J was trimmed by 7 bases and V by 4 bases; bases with no gene match: 11. CDR3 length: 17 amino acids. Germline V gene sequence: CDR1 SEHNR, CDR2 FQNEAQ (reference sequence). The variable domain in full, with the rest retrieved from reference TRBV7-9 and TRBJ2-2, is DTGVSQNPRHKITKRGQNVTFRCDPISEHNRLYWYRQTLGQGPEFLTYFQNEAQLEKSRLLSDRFSAERPKGSFSTLEIQRTEQGDSAMYLCASSSRLTSGNSGELFFGEGSRLTVL.

This clonotype was observed at least ten times. J is TRBJ2-3 and V is TRBV12-3 or TRBV12-4; D ambiguous. This CDR3 spans 13 amino acids. The germline V and J ends were trimmed by 7 bases and 3 bases, with 11 bases remaining between them. The CDR3 nucleotides read TGTGCCAGCATGGTCCCCGGAACAGATACGCAGTATTTT. It translates to CASMVPGTDTQYF.

This clonotype was seen only once. A read error may produce the germline difference seen at one junction end. The chain recombines TRBV20-1 with TRBJ1-3; D gene unclear. Germline values: CDR1 DFQATT, CDR2 SNEGSKA (reference sequence). The CDR3 is 14 amino acids. CDR3 in DNA: TGCAGTGCTAGAGATCAGAGCTCTGGAAGCACCATATATTTT. Its protein is CSARDQSSGSTIYF.

The chain combines TRBV6-5 with TRBJ2-7, with D maybe TRBD2 (5 bases). This CDR3 has 13 amino acids. The V end lost 8 bases, the J end lost 6 bases, and 17 bases lay between the germline ends. Germline CDR1 reads MNHEY; CDR2 reads SVGAGI. The CDR3 is CASGPCGGCEQYF. In DNA, the CDR3 is TGTGCCAGCGGACCCTGCGGCGGGTGCGAGCAGTACTTC.

This clonotype was detected only a few times. The chain links TRBV2 to TRBJ1-5, with TRBD1 matching 7 bases. CDR1 SNHLY and CDR2 FYNNEI come from the germline V gene. The CDR3 extends over 17 amino acids. V dropped 1 base and J dropped 6; count of bases not matched to a gene: 12. The DNA of the CDR3 is TGTGCCAGCAGTGAAGGGCCGACAGGGAATCCGAGTCAGCCCCAGCATTTT. Its translation: CASSEGPTGNPSQPQHF.

Note on this clonotype: As the CDR3 is not closed by the conserved phenylalanine or tryptophan, this likely results from a read error. V gene TRBV9 combines with J gene TRBJ2-3; D is unclear. V lost 5 bases and J lost 5, with 24 bases in between. The germline V gene encodes CDR1 SGDLS and CDR2 YYNGEE. The CDR3 totals 17 residues. The CDR3 reads CASSFNSLTAGGDTQYL. The CDR3 nucleotides read TGTGCCAGCAGTTTTAACAGTCTCACGGCCGGCGGAGATACGCAGTATCTT.

This clonotype has just one count. This chain joins TRBV6-2 or TRBV6-3 and TRBJ2-3, with D possibly being TRBD1 or TRBD2 (5 bases each). V gave up 0 bases and J gave up 4 bases, with 11 bases separating them. In germline, CDR1 is MNHEY, CDR2 SVGEGT. The CDR3 sequence is 15 residues long. CDR3 amino acids: CASSYSLLGADTQYF. In DNA form, the CDR3 reads TGTGCCAGCAGTTACTCGTTATTGGGGGCAGATACGCAGTATTTT.

This clonotype was found many times. CDR3 residues: CASSLSPQETQYF. CDR3 DNA: TGCGCCAGCAGCTTGTCACCTCAAGAGACCCAGTACTTC. V gene TRBV5-1 combines with J gene TRBJ2-5; unclear D gene. Per the germline V gene, CDR1 is SGHRS and CDR2 is YFSETQ. The V and J ends lost 1 base and 2 bases respectively, with 6 bases between them. The CDR3 length is 13 residues. Together with reference TRBV5-1 and TRBJ2-5, the CDR3 gives the full variable domain: KAGVTQTPRYLIKTRGQQVTLSCSPISGHRSVSWYQQTPGQGLQFLFEYFSETQRNKGNFPGRFSGRQFSNSRSEMNVSTLELGDSALYLCASSLSPQETQYFGPGTRLLVL.

As concerns this clonotype: Its ends do not fully match the called genes, so a read error is possible. The chain joins TRBV24-1 to TRBJ2-2, with TRBD1 matching over 8 bases. CDR1 KGHDR and CDR2 SFDVKD come from the germline V gene. The CDR3 is 17 residues long. The CDR3 loop is CAASDFRTTGEDGELFF. The CDR3 bases are TGTGCCGCCAGTGATTTCAGGACGACAGGGGAAGACGGGGAGCTGTTTTTT.

This clonotype was counted at least ten times. V is TRBV28 and J is TRBJ2-4; possibly TRBD2 for D (6 bases). V shed 6 bases and J shed 9 bases, with 21 bases lying between them. Germline-derived CDR1 and CDR2 are MDHEN and SYDVKM. This CDR3 comprises 15 residues. CDR3 coding DNA: TGTGCCAGCAGCCGACGACTAGACGGGATCGGCATTCAGTACTTC. This sequence encodes CASSRRLDGIGIQYF.